Listed below are T cell receptor beta chains from one sample, sequenced in a study of blood T cell repertoires in COVID-19. Measured with immunoSEQ multiplex PCR; TCRdb has only the in-frame clones, and not every one. The table shows 170,000 or so clones, with approximately 88% occurring only once. What was sequenced was peripheral blood. The source of these receptors is an older woman with acute or convalescent COVID-19. The CDR3 runs from the conserved cysteine through the conserved F or W. Clone size is shown for a subset of rows, as once, few, many or a class of expanded clone.

abundance	j_gene	v_gene	len	CDR3aa
NA	TRBJ1-1	TRBV6-5	14	CASTPSGGNTEAFF
NA	TRBJ2-1	TRBV9	14	CASSARGSYNEQFF
NA	TRBJ2-1	TRBV7-2	15	CASSSRQGAFYEQFF
NA	TRBJ2-3	TRBV6-5	15	CASSPLSGGTDTQYF
NA	TRBJ1-2	TRBV6-5	12	CASRTGEYGYTF
NA	TRBJ2-3	TRBV5-1	15	CASSLQGFPTDTQYF
NA	TRBJ1-3	TRBV27	16	CASSPLGTGGGNTIYF
NA	TRBJ2-7	TRBV5-8	15	CASSLPGQGSYEQYF
NA	TRBJ1-1	TRBV6-5	14	CASSYSRGGTEAFF
NA	TRBJ2-1	TRBV28	16	CASSSISGTEHNEQFF
once	TRBJ2-3	TRBV28	16	CASSLRERGARDTQYF
NA	TRBJ2-6	TRBV9	17	CASSAGQGGSGANVLTF
few	TRBJ2-1	TRBV19	14	CASRRQGGSNEQFF
NA	TRBJ1-5	TRBV2	15	CASSEARGYNQPQHF
few	TRBJ2-3	TRBV24-1	14	CATSDIWGRDTQYF
NA	TRBJ2-7	TRBV6-2/TRBV6-3	15	CASSRGGQGTYEQYF
once	TRBJ2-1	TRBV20-1	15	CSASDRRARRNEQFF
NA	TRBJ1-6	TRBV6-6	15	CASSTVTGKGSPLHF
NA	TRBJ1-1	TRBV13	12	CASSSGQGEAFF
NA	TRBJ1-2	TRBV18	17	CASSPVPGQGMGYGYTF
NA	TRBJ1-3	TRBV19	16	CASSILGNILRNTIYF
NA	TRBJ2-5	TRBV3-1/TRBV3-2	14	CASSQEWGVGTQYF
NA	TRBJ1-1	TRBV7-9	17	CASYVMGKRGGSTEAFF
once	TRBJ1-5	TRBV4-2	17	CASSQDRVIKENQPQHF
NA	TRBJ1-6	TRBV14	15	CASSPGGTHNSPLHF
NA	TRBJ1-2	TRBV19	14	CASSIGVTGSGYTF
NA	TRBJ1-1	TRBV5-1	17	CASSLRPLGGLNTEAFF
once	TRBJ1-2	TRBV5-6	11	CASSQGAGYTF
once	TRBJ2-1	TRBV4-3	16	CASSQLDRPSYNEQFF
NA	TRBJ1-6	TRBV5-1	17	CASSLAFGSQGGSPLHF
NA	TRBJ1-5	TRBV15	14	CATSSGTSNQPQHF
NA	TRBJ2-2	TRBV5-5	16	CASSLLSRGSTGELFF
NA	TRBJ1-5	TRBV19	16	CASRGRTPAIYQPQHF
NA	TRBJ1-2	TRBV6-6	14	CASSYGQANYGYTF
NA	TRBJ1-5	TRBV5-6	16	CASSLDRGLGNQPQHF
NA	TRBJ2-2	TRBV4-3	15	CASSQSLAGIGELFF
NA	TRBJ1-6	TRBV6-5	13	CASRDSYNSPLHF
NA	TRBJ2-7	TRBV7-6	12	CASSLAGAEQYF
NA	TRBJ2-3	TRBV2	16	CASSVRAGESTDTQYF
once	TRBJ2-5	TRBV2	14	CASSGPIGGETQYF
few	TRBJ1-1	TRBV4-2	15	CASSHPGTSNTEAFF
NA	TRBJ1-3	TRBV30	15	CAWIGVPKPGNTIYF